The clone carrying this T cell receptor beta chain was observed a single time. Measured with immunoSEQ multiplex PCR; TCRdb has only the in-frame clones, and not every one. The top ten clones hold roughly 5.2% of a sample with about 320,000 clones, roughly 90% of them seen once. This sample is part of a study of blood T cell repertoires in COVID-19. In germline, CDR1 is SNHLY, CDR2 FYNNEI. V shed 4 bases, J shed 5 bases, and the junction held 2 bases outside the gene matches. CDR3 length: 12 residues. Those enrolled, adults aged 18 to 89 years, came from 20 to 25 US areas. The sequence was collected from a man aged 60 to 75 who had recovered from COVID-19. This chain joins TRBV2 and TRBJ2-7; TRBD1 aligns across 7 bases. What was sequenced was PBMCs or T cells enriched from blood (not recorded which). CDR3 in amino acids: CASSVQGHEQYF. The CDR3 DNA follows: TGTGCCAGCAGTGTACAGGGGCACGAGCAGTACTTC.